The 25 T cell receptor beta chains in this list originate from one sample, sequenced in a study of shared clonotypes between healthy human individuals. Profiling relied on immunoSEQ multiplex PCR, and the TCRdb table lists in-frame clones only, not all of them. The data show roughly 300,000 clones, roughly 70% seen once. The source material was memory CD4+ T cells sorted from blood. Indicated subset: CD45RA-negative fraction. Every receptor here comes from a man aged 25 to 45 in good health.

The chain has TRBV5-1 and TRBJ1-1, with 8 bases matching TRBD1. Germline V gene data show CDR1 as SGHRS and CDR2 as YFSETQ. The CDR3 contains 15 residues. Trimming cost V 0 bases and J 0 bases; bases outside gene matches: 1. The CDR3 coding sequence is TGCGCCAGCAGCTTGGGGACAGGGATGAACACTGAAGCTTTCTTT. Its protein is CASSLGTGMNTEAFF. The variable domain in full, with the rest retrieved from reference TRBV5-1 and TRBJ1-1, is KAGVTQTPRYLIKTRGQQVTLSCSPISGHRSVSWYQQTPGQGLQFLFEYFSETQRNKGNFPGRFSGRQFSNSRSEMNVSTLELGDSALYLCASSLGTGMNTEAFFGQGTRLTVV.

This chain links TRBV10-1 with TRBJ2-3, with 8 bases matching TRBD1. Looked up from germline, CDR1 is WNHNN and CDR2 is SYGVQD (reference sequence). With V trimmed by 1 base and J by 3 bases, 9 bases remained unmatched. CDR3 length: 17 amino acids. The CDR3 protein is CASSEFATGGQTDTQYF. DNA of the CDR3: TGCGCCAGCAGTGAGTTCGCAACAGGGGGTCAAACAGATACGCAGTATTTT.

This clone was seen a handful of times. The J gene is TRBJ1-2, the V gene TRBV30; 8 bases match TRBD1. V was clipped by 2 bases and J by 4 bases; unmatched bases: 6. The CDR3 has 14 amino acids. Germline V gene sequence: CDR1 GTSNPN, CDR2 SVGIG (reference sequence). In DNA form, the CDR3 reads TGTGCCTGGAGTACCTGGACAGGGACCTATGGCTACACCTTC. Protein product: CAWSTWTGTYGYTF. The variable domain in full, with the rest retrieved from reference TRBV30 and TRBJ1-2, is SQTIHQWPATLVQPVGSPLSLECTVEGTSNPNLYWYRQAAGRGLQLLFYSVGIGQISSEVPQNLSASRPQDRQFILSSKKLLLSDSGFYLCAWSTWTGTYGYTFGSGTRLTVV.

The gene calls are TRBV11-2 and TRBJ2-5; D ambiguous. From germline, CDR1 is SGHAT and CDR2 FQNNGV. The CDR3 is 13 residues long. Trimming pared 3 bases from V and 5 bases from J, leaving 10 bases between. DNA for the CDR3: TGTGCCAGCAGCTTGGATTACTGGGAGACCCAGTACTTC. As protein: CASSLDYWETQYF. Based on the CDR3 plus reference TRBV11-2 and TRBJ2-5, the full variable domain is EAGVAQSPRYKIIEKRQSVAFWCNPISGHATLYWYQQILGQGPKLLIQFQNNGVVDDSQLPKDRFSAERLKGVDSTLKIQPAKLEDSAVYLCASSLDYWETQYFGPGTRLLVL.

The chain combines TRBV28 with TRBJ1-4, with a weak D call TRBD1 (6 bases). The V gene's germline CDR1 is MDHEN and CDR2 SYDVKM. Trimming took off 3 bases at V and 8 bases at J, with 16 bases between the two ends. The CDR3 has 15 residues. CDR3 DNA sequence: TGTGCCAGCAGTTTTCAGGCCGGGGGCAGGGAAAAACTGTTTTTT. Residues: CASSFQAGGREKLFF.

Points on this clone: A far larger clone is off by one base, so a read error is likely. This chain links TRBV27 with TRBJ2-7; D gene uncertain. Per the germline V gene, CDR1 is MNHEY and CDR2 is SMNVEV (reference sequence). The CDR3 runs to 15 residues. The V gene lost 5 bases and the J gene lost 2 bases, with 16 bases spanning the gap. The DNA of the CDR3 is TGTGCCAGCAGTCGTAAGGGTTTAAGAACCTACGAGCAGTACTTC. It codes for CASSRKGLRTYEQYF.

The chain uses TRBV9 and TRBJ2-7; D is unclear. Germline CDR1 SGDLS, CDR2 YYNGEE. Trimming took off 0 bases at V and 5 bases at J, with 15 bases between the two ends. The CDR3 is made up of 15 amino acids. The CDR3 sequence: CASSVDPGPTDEQYF. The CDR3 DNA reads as TGTGCCAGCAGCGTAGATCCAGGCCCAACTGACGAGCAGTACTTC.

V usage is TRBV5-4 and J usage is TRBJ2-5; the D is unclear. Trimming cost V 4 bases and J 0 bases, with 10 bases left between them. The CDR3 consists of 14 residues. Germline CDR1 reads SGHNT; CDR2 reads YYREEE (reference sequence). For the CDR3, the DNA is TGTGCCAGCAGCGGTTTCCCAAACCAAGAGACCCAGTACTTC. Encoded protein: CASSGFPNQETQYF.

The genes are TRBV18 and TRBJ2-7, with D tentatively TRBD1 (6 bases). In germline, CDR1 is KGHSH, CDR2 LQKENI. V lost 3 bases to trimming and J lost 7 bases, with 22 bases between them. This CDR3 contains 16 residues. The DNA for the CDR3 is TGTGCCAGCTCACCCTACAGGGCAGGGGTGAGTAAAGAGCAGTACTTC. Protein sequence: CASSPYRAGVSKEQYF.

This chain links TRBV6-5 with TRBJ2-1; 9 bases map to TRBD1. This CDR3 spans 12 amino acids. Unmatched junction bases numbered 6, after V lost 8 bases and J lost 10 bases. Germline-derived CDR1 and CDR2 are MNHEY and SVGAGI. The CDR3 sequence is CASGLTGGEQFF. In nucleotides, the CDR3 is TGTGCCAGCGGACTTACAGGGGGCGAGCAGTTCTTC.

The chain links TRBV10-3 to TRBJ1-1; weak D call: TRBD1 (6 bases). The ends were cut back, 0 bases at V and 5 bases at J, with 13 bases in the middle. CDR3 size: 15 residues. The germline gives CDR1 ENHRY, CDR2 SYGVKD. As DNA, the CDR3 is TGTGCCATCAGTGAGTCCCTCAGGGGACCGACTGAAGCTTTCTTT. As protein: CAISESLRGPTEAFF.

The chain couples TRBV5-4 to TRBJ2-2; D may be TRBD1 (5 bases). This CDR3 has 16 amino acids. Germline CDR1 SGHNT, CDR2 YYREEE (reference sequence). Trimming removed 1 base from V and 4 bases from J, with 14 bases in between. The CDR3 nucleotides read TGTGCCAGCAGCTTGTCCAGGGAAGGCGGCACCGGGGAGCTGTTTTTT. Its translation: CASSLSREGGTGELFF.

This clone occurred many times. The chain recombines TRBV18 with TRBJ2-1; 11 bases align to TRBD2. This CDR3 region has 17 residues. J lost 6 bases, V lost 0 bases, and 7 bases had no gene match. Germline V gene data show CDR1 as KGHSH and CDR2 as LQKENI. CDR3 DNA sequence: TGTGCCAGCTCACCACCCCCGTCTAGCGGGAGGATCAATGAGCAGTTCTTC. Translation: CASSPPPSSGRINEQFF.

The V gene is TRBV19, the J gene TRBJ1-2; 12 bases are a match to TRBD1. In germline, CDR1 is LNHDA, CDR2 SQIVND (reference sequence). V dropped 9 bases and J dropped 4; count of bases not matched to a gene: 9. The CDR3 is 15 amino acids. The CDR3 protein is CASRRTGQGAYGYTF. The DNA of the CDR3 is TGTGCCAGCCGACGGACGGGACAGGGGGCCTATGGCTACACCTTC.

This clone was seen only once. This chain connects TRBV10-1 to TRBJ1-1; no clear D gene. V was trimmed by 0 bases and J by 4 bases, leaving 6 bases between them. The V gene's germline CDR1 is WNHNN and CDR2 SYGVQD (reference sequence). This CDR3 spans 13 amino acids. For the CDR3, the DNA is TGCGCCAGCAGTGAGTCGTTGGTCACTGAAGCTTTCTTT. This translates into CASSESLVTEAFF.

The CDR3 sequence is CASSLNPAGGETQYF. CDR3 nucleotides: TGTGCCAGCAGCTTAAATCCAGCGGGAGGGGAGACCCAGTACTTC. The chain combines TRBV13 with TRBJ2-5; 10 bases are shared with TRBD2. V shed 2 bases, J shed 5 bases, and the junction held 5 bases outside the gene matches. CDR1 and CDR2 from the germline V gene are PRHDT and FYEKMQ (reference sequence). CDR3 size: 15 residues.

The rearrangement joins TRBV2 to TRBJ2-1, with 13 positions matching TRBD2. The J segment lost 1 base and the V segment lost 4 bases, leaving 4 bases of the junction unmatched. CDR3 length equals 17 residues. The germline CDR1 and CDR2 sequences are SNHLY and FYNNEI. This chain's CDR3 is CASSATSGRGSYNEQFF. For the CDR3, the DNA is TGTGCCAGCAGTGCAACTAGCGGGAGGGGGTCCTACAATGAGCAGTTCTTC.

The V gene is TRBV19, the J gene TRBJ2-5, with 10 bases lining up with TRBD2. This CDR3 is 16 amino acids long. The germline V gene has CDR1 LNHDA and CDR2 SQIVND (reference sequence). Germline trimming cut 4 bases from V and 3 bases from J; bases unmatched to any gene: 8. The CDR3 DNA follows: TGTGCCAGTAGTAGGGCGGGACTAGCGACAAAAGAGACCCAGTACTTC. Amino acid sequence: CASSRAGLATKETQYF. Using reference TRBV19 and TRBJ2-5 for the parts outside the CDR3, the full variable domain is DGGITQSPKYLFRKEGQNVTLSCEQNLNHDAMYWYRQDPGQGLRLIYYSQIVNDFQKGDIAEGYSVSREKKESFPLTVTSAQKNPTAFYLCASSRAGLATKETQYFGPGTRLLVL.

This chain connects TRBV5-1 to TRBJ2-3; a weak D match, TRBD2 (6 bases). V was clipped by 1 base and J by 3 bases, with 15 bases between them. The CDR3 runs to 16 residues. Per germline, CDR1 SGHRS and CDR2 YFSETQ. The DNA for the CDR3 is TGCGCCAGCAGCTTGTATCGCGGGAAAGGAACAGATACGCAGTATTTT. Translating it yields CASSLYRGKGTDTQYF.

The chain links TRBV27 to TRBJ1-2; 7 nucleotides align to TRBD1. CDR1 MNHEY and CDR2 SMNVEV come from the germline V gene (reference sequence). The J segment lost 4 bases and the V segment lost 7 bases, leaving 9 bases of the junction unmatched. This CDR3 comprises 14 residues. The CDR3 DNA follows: TGTGCCAGCAACCAGGGGAGACAGGGCTATGGCTACACCTTC. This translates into CASNQGRQGYGYTF.

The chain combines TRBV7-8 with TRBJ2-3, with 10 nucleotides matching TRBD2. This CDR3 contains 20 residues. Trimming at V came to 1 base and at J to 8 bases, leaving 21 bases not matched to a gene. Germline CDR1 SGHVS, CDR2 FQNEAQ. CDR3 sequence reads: CASSLEGLASGTSASRTQYF. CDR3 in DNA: TGTGCCAGCAGCTTAGAGGGATTAGCATCCGGGACTAGCGCCTCCCGTACGCAGTATTTT.

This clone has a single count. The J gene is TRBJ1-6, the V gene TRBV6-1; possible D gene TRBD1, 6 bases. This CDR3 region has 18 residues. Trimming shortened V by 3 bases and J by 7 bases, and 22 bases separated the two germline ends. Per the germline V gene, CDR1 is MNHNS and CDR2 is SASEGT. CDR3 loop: CASSDGNAVGAWNSPLHF. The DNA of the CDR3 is TGTGCCAGCAGTGATGGAAATGCCGTGGGGGCTTGGAATTCACCCCTCCACTTT.

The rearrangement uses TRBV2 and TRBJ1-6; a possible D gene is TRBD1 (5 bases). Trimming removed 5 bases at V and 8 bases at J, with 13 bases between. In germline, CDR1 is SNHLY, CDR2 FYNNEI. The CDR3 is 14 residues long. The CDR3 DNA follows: TGTGCCAGCAGTTTAAAGAAAGGGGATTCACCCCTCCACTTT. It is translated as CASSLKKGDSPLHF.

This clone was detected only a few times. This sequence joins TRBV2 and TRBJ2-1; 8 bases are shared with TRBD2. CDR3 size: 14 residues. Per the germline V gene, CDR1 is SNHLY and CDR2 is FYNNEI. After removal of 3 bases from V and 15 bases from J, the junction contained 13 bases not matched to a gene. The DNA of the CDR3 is TGTGCCAGCAGTGAGGAACGGGAGGGCCCCAACGCGTTCTTC. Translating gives CASSEEREGPNAFF. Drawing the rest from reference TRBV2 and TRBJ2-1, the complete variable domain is EPEVTQTPSHQVTQMGQEVILRCVPISNHLYFYWYRQILGQKVEFLVSFYNNEISEKSEIFDDQFSVERPDGSNFTLKIRSTKLEDSAMYFCASSEEREGPNAFFGPGTRLTVL.

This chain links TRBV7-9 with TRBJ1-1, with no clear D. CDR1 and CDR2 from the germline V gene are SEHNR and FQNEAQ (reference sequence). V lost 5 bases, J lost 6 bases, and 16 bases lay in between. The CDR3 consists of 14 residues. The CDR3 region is CASSAAYYRAEAFF. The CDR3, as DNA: TGTGCCAGCAGCGCCGCATATTATCGGGCTGAAGCTTTCTTT.